Following are 4 T cell receptor beta chains from one sample sequenced in a study of cutaneous CD30+ T cell lymphoproliferative disorder and hepatitis E. Assay used: immunoSEQ multiplex PCR; TCRdb lists only in-frame clones, some missing. The sample contains thousands of clones, about three quarters of which appear only once. The sample consisted of blood. All receptors come from a human donor with a cutaneous T cell lymphoproliferative disorder associated with hepatitis E virus.

The gene calls are TRBV14 and TRBJ2-7; D is perhaps TRBD1 (6 bases). The CDR3 runs 16 residues. Germline V gene data show CDR1 as SGHDN and CDR2 as FVKESK. V dropped 1 base and J dropped 3 bases, with 16 bases sitting between them. CDR3 nucleotides: TGTGCCAGCAGCCAAGGCCTGAGGGGGAAGAACTACGAGCAGTACTTC. Encoded protein: CASSQGLRGKNYEQYF. Looking up the rest from reference TRBV14 and TRBJ2-7 gives the full variable domain: EAGVTQFPSHSVIEKGQTVTLRCDPISGHDNLYWYRRVMGKEIKFLLHFVKESKQDESGMPNNRFLAERTGGTYSTLKVQPAELEDSGVYFCASSQGLRGKNYEQYFGPGTRLTVT.

This clone has only a few counts. The chain has TRBV30 and TRBJ2-1; D unclear. The CDR3 runs 11 residues. Trimming left V 3 bases short and J 7 bases short, with 7 bases between. CDR1 and CDR2 (germline): GTSNPN, SVGIG (reference sequence). The CDR3, as DNA: TGTGCCTGGAGGTTTGGGAATGAGCAGTTCTTC. This gives the protein CAWRFGNEQFF. Full variable domain (missing parts from reference TRBV30 and TRBJ2-1): SQTIHQWPATLVQPVGSPLSLECTVEGTSNPNLYWYRQAAGRGLQLLFYSVGIGQISSEVPQNLSASRPQDRQFILSSKKLLLSDSGFYLCAWRFGNEQFFGPGTRLTVL.

The rearrangement links TRBV21-1 to TRBJ2-7; TRBD1, the table's D call, was not compared with the DNA. TRBV21-1 corresponds to a pseudogene. CDR3 size: 14 residues. This chain's CDR3 is CASSRSGQGYEQYF. In DNA, the CDR3 is TGTGCCAGCAGCCGCAGTGGACAGGGCTACGAGCAGTACTTC.

V gene TRBV30 combines with J gene TRBJ2-1; 7 nucleotides agree with TRBD1. The CDR3 loop spans 15 amino acids. Germline V gene data show CDR1 as GTSNPN and CDR2 as SVGIG (reference sequence). With 0 bases clipped from V and 8 bases from J, the junction kept 10 bases outside the gene matches. CDR3 residues: CAWSVPGQLVYEQFF. CDR3 sequence (DNA): TGTGCCTGGAGTGTTCCGGGACAGTTAGTGTATGAGCAGTTCTTC.